These 23 T cell receptor beta chains were sequenced from one sample in a study of shared clonotypes between healthy human individuals. Sequencing used immunoSEQ multiplex PCR; TCRdb keeps in-frame clones, though not all of them. The sample lists about 2 million clones; 85% to 95% were seen once. Naivety among CD8 cells was defined by CD45RO negativity and positive CCR7 selection, thereby excluding terminally differentiated effector memory CD45RA+ cells. Specimen: naive CD8+ T cells sorted from blood. The receptors here all came from a man aged 18-30 years in good health.

This clone was detected only once. The rearrangement links TRBV7-2 to TRBJ2-7; D is tentatively TRBD1 or TRBD2 (5 bases each). The CDR3 contains 16 residues. The V gene's germline CDR1 is SGHTA and CDR2 FQGNSA. V lost 4 bases to trimming and J lost 5 bases, with 21 bases between them. The CDR3 coding sequence is TGTGCCAGCAGCTCCGGGACCCCGGTTTTCGGGGACGAGCAGTACTTC. Translation gives CASSSGTPVFGDEQYF.

The chain combines TRBV21-1 with TRBJ1-2; TRBD1, the D gene given by the table, was not confirmed from the DNA. TRBV21-1 is flagged as a pseudogene. The CDR3 has 14 residues. The CDR3 here is CARKAPWAGCGYTF. The CDR3 region has the DNA TGTGCCAGAAAAGCCCCATGGGCAGGTTGCGGCTACACCTTC.

This chain links TRBV19 with TRBJ2-7, with 7 nucleotides matching TRBD2. The junction had 6 bases not matched to a gene; V was cut back by 4 bases and J by 3 bases. Germline V CDR1 and CDR2: LNHDA, SQIVND (reference sequence). CDR3 length: 14 amino acids. The CDR3 sequence is CASSSAGALYEQYF. The CDR3 region has the DNA TGTGCCAGTAGTAGTGCGGGAGCCCTCTACGAGCAGTACTTC.

This chain joins TRBV5-6 and TRBJ2-7, with D possibly being TRBD2 (6 bases). Per germline, CDR1 SGHDT and CDR2 YYEEEE. The CDR3 loop spans 15 amino acids. V was trimmed by 4 bases and J by 0 bases, leaving 14 bases between them. The CDR3: CASSTGLTPSYEQYF. The CDR3 DNA follows: TGTGCCAGCAGCACTGGACTAACTCCCTCCTACGAGCAGTACTTC.

The chain uses TRBV7-9 and TRBJ1-2; D remains ambiguous. With 6 bases removed from V and 3 bases from J, the gap between germline ends came to 14 bases. Germline CDR1 and CDR2: SEHNR and FQNEAQ (reference sequence). The CDR3 sequence is 14 residues long. This CDR3 is CASSQEWVYYGYTF. The CDR3 bases are TGTGCCAGCAGTCAGGAGTGGGTCTACTATGGCTACACCTTC.

About this clone: Additional DNA sequences in this sample encode the identical CDR3. The V and J genes are TRBV27 and TRBJ2-7; TRBD1 matches at 8 bases. Trimming took 2 bases from V and 3 from J; bases not matched to a gene: 3. Per germline, CDR1 MNHEY and CDR2 SMNVEV (reference sequence). The CDR3 length is 14 residues. The CDR3 reads CASSLGDRGYEQYF. The CDR3 DNA reads as TGTGCCAGCAGTTTAGGAGACAGGGGCTACGAGCAGTACTTC.

The rearrangement uses TRBV2 and TRBJ2-3; 14 nucleotides line up with TRBD2. Germline lookup yields CDR1 SNHLY and CDR2 FYNNEI. The V gene end was trimmed by 0 bases and the J gene end by 3 bases; junction bases not matched to a gene: 8. The CDR3 length is 19 residues. The CDR3 DNA reads as TGTGCCAGCAGTGAAGCCGGGACTAGCGGGAGTTGGTGGACAGATACGCAGTATTTT. The encoded protein is CASSEAGTSGSWWTDTQYF.

The CDR3 loop is CASSWTGYEQYF. The CDR3 region has the DNA TGTGCCAGCAGTTGGACAGGCTACGAGCAGTACTTC. V is TRBV2 and J is TRBJ2-7; 7 bases align to TRBD1. Trimming at V came to 5 bases and at J to 3 bases, leaving 1 base not matched to a gene. Germline V CDR1 and CDR2: SNHLY, FYNNEI. This CDR3 is built from 12 residues.

The J gene is TRBJ2-1, the V gene TRBV28, with D unresolved. V lost 4 bases to trimming and J lost 4 bases, with 14 bases between them. The germline gives CDR1 MDHEN, CDR2 SYDVKM. CDR3 length equals 15 residues. CDR3 in DNA: TGTGCCAGCAGTTCGCTAAGGACCGTATACAATGAGCAGTTCTTC. Translation: CASSSLRTVYNEQFF.

The V call is TRBV6-1, the J call TRBJ2-7; possibly TRBD1 or TRBD2 for D (5 bases each). Per the germline V gene, CDR1 is MNHNS and CDR2 is SASEGT. The CDR3 length is 13 residues. V dropped 8 bases and J dropped 9 bases, with 20 bases sitting between them. The CDR3 loop is CASGGTDPSGQYF. CDR3 nucleotide sequence: TGTGCCAGCGGGGGTACCGACCCAAGCGGGCAGTACTTC.

The sample holds one count of this clone. The chain couples TRBV4-3 to TRBJ2-1; 7 bases are a match to TRBD1. The CDR3 runs 17 residues. Germline trimming cut 0 bases from V and 4 bases from J; bases unmatched to any gene: 9. Germline CDR1 reads LGHNA; CDR2 reads YSLEER. The CDR3 protein is CASSQDLVGGTYNEQFF. Written as DNA, the CDR3 is TGCGCCAGCAGCCAAGATCTGGTAGGGGGCACATACAATGAGCAGTTCTTC.

This rearrangement joins TRBV5-4 to TRBJ2-7, with 10 bases aligning to TRBD1. V gave up 5 bases and J gave up 4 bases; unmatched junction bases: 6. In germline, CDR1 is SGHNT, CDR2 YYREEE (reference sequence). The CDR3 extends over 14 amino acids. CDR3 in DNA: TGTGCCAGCAGGGCGGGACAGGGGCCTTACGAGCAGTACTTC. This codes for CASRAGQGPYEQYF.

The chain uses TRBV19 and TRBJ2-2; D gene uncertain. The CDR3 has 13 residues. The germline V gene has CDR1 LNHDA and CDR2 SQIVND (reference sequence). The germline V and J ends were trimmed by 10 bases and 5 bases, with 14 bases remaining between them. CDR3 nucleotides: TGTGCCACCCGGGTAGCCGGGACCGGGGAGCTGTTTTTT. Protein product: CATRVAGTGELFF.

On this clone: Within the sample, other DNA sequences also encode this same CDR3. The CDR3 loop reads CASSLGTDSYEQYF. The DNA of the CDR3 is TGCGCCAGCAGCTTGGGTACGGACTCCTACGAGCAGTACTTC. The chain joins TRBV5-1 to TRBJ2-7; D unclear. CDR3 size: 14 residues. Trimming pared 0 bases from V and 0 bases from J, leaving 7 bases between. The V gene's germline CDR1 is SGHRS and CDR2 YFSETQ.

This clone was seen just once. Other DNA variants within this sample encode the same CDR3. The V and J genes are TRBV19 and TRBJ1-6, with D unclear. V lost 3 bases, J lost 0 bases, and 9 bases lay in between. Germline CDR1 is LNHDA and CDR2 is SQIVND (reference sequence). The CDR3 totals 16 residues. CDR3 DNA sequence: TGTGCCAGTAGTATGCTATCGAGCTCCTATAATTCACCCCTCCACTTT. This sequence encodes CASSMLSSSYNSPLHF.

This clone has a single count. In nucleotides, the CDR3 is TGCAGCGTTGAAGATCCGGGGACTAGCGAAGAGACCCAGTACTTC. Translation: CSVEDPGTSEETQYF. The chain recombines TRBV29-1 with TRBJ2-5; 10 nucleotides align to TRBD2. The CDR3 consists of 15 residues. The trim removed 0 bases at V and 3 bases at J, leaving 4 bases unmatched. Germline V lookup: CDR1 SQVTM, CDR2 ANQGSEA.

The chain combines TRBV5-4 with TRBJ1-2, with 9 bases matching TRBD1. Looked up from germline, CDR1 is SGHNT and CDR2 is YYREEE (reference sequence). The CDR3 is 17 amino acids. V was pared by 3 bases and J by 6 bases, with 15 bases of the junction left unmatched. CDR3 coding DNA: TGTGCCAGCAGCTACATGATAGGGACAGGGCCCTTTAATGGCTACACCTTC. This sequence encodes CASSYMIGTGPFNGYTF.

This clone was recorded only once. V and J are TRBV5-1 and TRBJ2-7; 9 positions match TRBD2. The CDR3 is made up of 15 amino acids. The germline CDR1 and CDR2 sequences are SGHRS and YFSETQ. Trimming at V came to 0 bases and at J to 3 bases, leaving 4 bases not matched to a gene. The CDR3 DNA reads TGCGCCAGCAGCTTGGTTAGCGGGGGAGACTACGAGCAGTACTTC. As protein: CASSLVSGGDYEQYF. The full variable domain, in which reference TRBV5-1 and TRBJ2-7 provide the parts outside the CDR3, is KAGVTQTPRYLIKTRGQQVTLSCSPISGHRSVSWYQQTPGQGLQFLFEYFSETQRNKGNFPGRFSGRQFSNSRSEMNVSTLELGDSALYLCASSLVSGGDYEQYFGPGTRLTVT.

V and J are TRBV10-3 and TRBJ2-7, with 14 bases identical to TRBD2. The germline V gene encodes CDR1 ENHRY and CDR2 SYGVKD. The CDR3 contains 17 residues. V trimming: 6 bases; J trimming: 9 bases; junction bases outside the gene matches: 16. The CDR3 spells CAIRGPGLAGDRLVQYF. The CDR3 bases are TGTGCCATCAGGGGTCCGGGACTAGCGGGAGACAGGTTGGTGCAGTACTTC.

The CDR3 DNA reads as TGTGCCTGGAAGGACGGCACGTCAGTCTATGGCTACACCTTC. Protein sequence: CAWKDGTSVYGYTF. The chain is built from TRBV30 and TRBJ1-2; D ambiguous. Trimming left V 4 bases short and J 4 bases short, with 16 bases between. Germline CDR1 reads GTSNPN; CDR2 reads SVGIG (reference sequence). The length of the CDR3 is 14 residues.

The rearrangement links TRBV5-4 to TRBJ1-4, with TRBD1 as a possible D gene (5 bases). Per germline, CDR1 SGHNT and CDR2 YYREEE (reference sequence). V lost 4 bases, J lost 2 bases, and 6 bases lay in between. This CDR3 contains 13 residues. CDR3 in DNA: TGTGCCAGCAGCGCAGGGACTAATGAAAAACTGTTTTTT. Protein sequence: CASSAGTNEKLFF.

As for this clone: Additional DNA sequences in this sample encode the identical CDR3. This chain uses TRBV30 with TRBJ2-7; D call uncertain. V was pared by 5 bases and J by 3 bases, with 8 bases between. The CDR3 consists of 11 residues. Germline-derived CDR1 and CDR2 are GTSNPN and SVGIG (reference sequence). The CDR3 loop reads CAWGLDYEQYF. The CDR3 nucleotides are TGTGCCTGGGGCTTGGACTACGAGCAGTACTTC.

This chain uses TRBV7-9 with TRBJ1-2; no clear D. Germline lookup yields CDR1 SEHNR and CDR2 FQNEAQ (reference sequence). V lost 4 bases to trimming and J lost 3 bases, with 15 bases between them. This CDR3 is 15 amino acids long. Here the CDR3 reads CASSSHLGVDYGYTF. In DNA, the CDR3 is TGTGCCAGCAGCTCGCACCTTGGGGTAGACTATGGCTACACCTTC.